This TCR beta chain is from a study of human T cells and chemical hapten exposure. Across the whole study: Recorded diagnoses among the mostly female patients were alopecia areata, totalis or universalis. Overall study findings and caveats: Relative to control repertoires, expanded TCRs gave rise to significantly more large CDR3 similarity clusters. DPC sensitization left the count of TCRs above 1 in 1000 unchanged.

Concerning this clonotype itself: Its antigen is undetermined.

CDR1 and CDR2 from the germline V gene are SGHRS and YFSETQ. V was trimmed by 6 bases and J by 0 bases, leaving 10 bases between them. The CDR3 runs 15 residues. Per the original methods: A typical sample had around 96,000 TCRs, with about 23,224 to 690,600 overall. TCRdb re-called the RACE reads with MiXCR, one entry per CDR3 protein. The V and J calls were not made by the authors but by TCRdb's processing. The sample has fewer than 130,000 distinct CDR3 sequences, roughly 11% seen once. Time point: patch test 1, 2 weeks after DPC sensitization. Treatment in this sample: therapeutic diphenylcyclopropenone sensitization with weekly scalp DPC.

Sequencing used whole blood, obtained in connection with sensitization to the hapten diphenylcyclopropenone (DPC). V is TRBV5-1 and J is TRBJ2-6; D is unresolved. This receptor was identified in a woman between 40 and 50 years old with alopecia areata. Some clones in this sample may be carry-over from other donors' samples. The CDR3 region is CASNLGVSGANVLTF. CDR3 DNA sequence: TGCGCCAGCAACTTAGGTGTCTCTGGGGCCAACGTCCTGACTTTC.